These 10 T cell receptor beta chains came from one sample sequenced in a study of T cells in Graves' hyperthyroidism and ophthalmopathy. RNA transcripts yielded amplified TCR beta CDR3 regions. HTBI primers were employed in a first-round RT-PCR of the TCR CDR3. TCRdb called the multiplex PCR reads again in MiXCR, with one record for every CDR3 protein. The sample lists around 580,000 distinct CDR3 sequences, about a sixth occurring once. The material sequenced was blood. The receptors were sampled from a woman in her late teens or twenties with Graves' hyperthyroidism.

This clonotype came up a few times. J is TRBJ2-5 and V is TRBV7-8, with TRBD2 identical over 12 bases. This CDR3 has 20 amino acids. Germline V CDR1 and CDR2: SGHVS, FQNEAQ. The ends lost 5 bases at V and 1 base at J; junction bases unmatched: 17. The CDR3 reads CASSPWRLAGAGEFQETQYF. DNA of the CDR3: TGTGCCAGCAGCCCTTGGCGACTAGCGGGGGCCGGGGAGTTCCAAGAGACCCAGTACTTC.

The chain joins TRBV6-1 to TRBJ2-7; D is unclear. The ends were cut back, 5 bases at V and 3 bases at J, with 11 bases in the middle. The CDR3 runs 13 residues. CDR1 and CDR2 from the germline V gene are MNHNS and SASEGT. The CDR3 protein is CASSSPSDYEQYF. The CDR3 bases are TGTGCCAGCAGTTCCCCTTCAGACTACGAGCAGTACTTC.

This clonotype was seen once. V and J are TRBV20-1 and TRBJ2-5; D is unclear. CDR3 length: 14 amino acids. The germline gives CDR1 DFQATT, CDR2 SNEGSKA (reference sequence). V shed 1 base and J shed 5 bases, with 14 bases lying between them. CDR3 nucleotides: TGCAGTGCTAGAGCCGACACCCGGCGGGAGACCCAGTACTTC. This gives the protein CSARADTRRETQYF.

This rearrangement joins TRBV6-1 to TRBJ1-2; 10 positions match TRBD1. The V gene's germline CDR1 is MNHNS and CDR2 SASEGT. Germline trimming cut 5 bases from V and 3 bases from J; bases unmatched to any gene: 3. The CDR3 extends over 14 amino acids. The CDR3 DNA reads TGTGCCAGCAGTCGCGGACAGGGGGACTATGGCTACACCTTC. Residues: CASSRGQGDYGYTF.

This clonotype was counted a few times. The V call is TRBV20-1, the J call TRBJ2-1; the match to TRBD1 covers 7 bases. The CDR3 sequence is 14 residues long. Trimming at V came to 3 bases and at J to 8 bases, leaving 10 bases not matched to a gene. Germline V gene sequence: CDR1 DFQATT, CDR2 SNEGSKA (reference sequence). CDR3 nucleotide sequence: TGCAGTGCTAGGGAGCGACAGGGAAGGGATGAGCAGTTCTTC. It translates to CSARERQGRDEQFF.

In this sample, this clonotype turned up a few times. The J gene is TRBJ2-5, the V gene TRBV12-3 or TRBV12-4; D remains unclear. This CDR3 is 12 amino acids long. The V end lost 3 bases, the J end lost 5 bases, and 7 bases lay between the germline ends. The CDR3, as DNA: TGTGCCAGCAGTTTTATAGGGGAGACCCAGTACTTC. It encodes CASSFIGETQYF.

CDR3 bases: TGTGCCAGCAGCTTAGGGCGCCAGGGTGACTCCTACGAGCAGTACTTC. Translated: CASSLGRQGDSYEQYF. The chain has TRBV7-9 and TRBJ2-7; D may be TRBD1 (5 bases). This CDR3 spans 16 amino acids. Trimming shortened V by 1 base and J by 0 bases, and 13 bases separated the two germline ends. The V gene's germline CDR1 is SEHNR and CDR2 FQNEAQ (reference sequence).

This clonotype was seen only a few times. The rearrangement links TRBV6-2 or TRBV6-3 to TRBJ2-7; 7 positions agree with TRBD1. The V and J ends lost 8 bases and 0 bases, in that order; junction bases with no gene match: 13. CDR1 MNHEY and CDR2 SVGEGT come from the germline V gene. CDR3 length: 16 amino acids. The CDR3 spells CASAPWVDRNSYEQYF. In DNA form, the CDR3 reads TGTGCCAGCGCCCCGTGGGTGGACAGGAACTCCTACGAGCAGTACTTC.

This clonotype appeared many times. V usage is TRBV24-1 and J usage is TRBJ2-1; 14 bases align to TRBD2. CDR3 length equals 17 residues. Germline V gene sequence: CDR1 KGHDR, CDR2 SFDVKD. Trimming at V came to 4 bases and at J to 8 bases, leaving 9 bases not matched to a gene. CDR3 amino acids: CATSDRGLAGVSDEQFF. The CDR3 DNA reads as TGTGCCACCAGTGACCGGGGACTAGCGGGAGTTTCAGATGAGCAGTTCTTC.

In this sample, this clonotype turned up many times. The chain employs TRBV11-2 and TRBJ1-4; tentatively, D is TRBD1 (6 bases). V dropped 5 bases and J dropped 8 bases, with 18 bases sitting between them. Germline assignment: CDR1 SGHAT and CDR2 FQNNGV. This CDR3 is 15 amino acids long. The chain's CDR3 is CASSQQGSVGEKLFF. As DNA, the CDR3 is TGTGCCAGCAGCCAACAGGGCTCTGTTGGGGAAAAACTGTTTTTT.